The following is a TCR beta chain sequence with its context. The entry originates in a study of T cells after yellow fever vaccination. The V and J ends lost 5 bases and 4 bases respectively, with 14 bases between them. Germline V gene lookup returns CDR1 MNHEY and CDR2 SVGAGI. The CDR3 has 14 residues. One entry per CDR3 protein, called by TCRdb with MiXCR from the 5' RACE reads. The profile shows approximately 450,000 distinct CDR3 sequences, around a sixth of them singletons. The TCR originated in a man younger than 35 who received the YFV17D yellow fever vaccine. Sample: PBMCs, taken before the yellow fever booster vaccination. The chain couples TRBV6-5 to TRBJ1-2, with a possible D match to TRBD1 (5 bases). CDR3 coding DNA: TGTGCCAGCAGTCCGCTCGGGGGAAGCTATGGCTACACCTTC. This gives the protein CASSPLGGSYGYTF.